The T cell receptor beta chain under discussion was sequenced for a study of CD8 T cells in Susac syndrome. After extraction with the RNeasy kit, roughly 0.45 to 1 ug of the RNA was reverse transcribed using random hexamers. By means of immunoSEQ multiplex PCR, TCR beta CDR3 spanning 54 Vbeta and 13 Jbeta underwent amplification. TCRdb re-analysed the immunoSEQ multiplex PCR reads in MiXCR, keeping a single row per CDR3 protein. The sample has hundreds of thousands of distinct CDR3 sequences, around 84% seen once. This clonotype came up once. This CDR3 region has 15 residues. V trimming: 2 bases; J trimming: 5 bases; junction bases outside the gene matches: 4. CDR1 is SGHAT, CDR2 FQNNGV, per germline. CD8+ and CD4+ blood T cells underwent TCR beta sequencing. The TEMRA cells underwent FACS enrichment, while the CD8+ and CD4+ T cells underwent negative isolation.

Sequenced input: CD8+ T cells from PBMCs. This clonotype was sampled from a human donor with multiple sclerosis. The V call is TRBV11-2, the J call TRBJ2-7; TRBD2 agrees at 12 bases. CDR3 sequence: CASSLRLAGVHEQYF. CDR3 bases: TGTGCCAGCAGCTTAAGACTAGCGGGAGTCCACGAGCAGTACTTC.